The 2 T cell receptor beta chains below come from one sample, sequenced in a study of type 1 and type 2 diabetes patients. Genomic DNA was the PCR template. Multiplex PCR with 30 forward and 13 reverse primers amplified the TCR beta CDR3. A single record per CDR3 protein comes from TCRdb applying MiXCR to the multiplex PCR reads. The sample carries under 300,000 distinct CDR3 sequences, roughly 50% recorded once. Sequencing was carried out using peripheral blood mononuclear cells (PBMCs). These receptors all stem from a man between 18 and 35 years old with type 2 diabetes.

With regard to this clonotype: The junction differs from germline at one of its ends, possibly a read error. This chain connects TRBV30 to TRBJ2-7, with TRBD1 as a possible D gene (5 bases). Looked up from germline, CDR1 is GTSNPN and CDR2 is SVGIG (reference sequence). CDR3 length: 14 amino acids. The CDR3 sequence: CAWRTKPDTYGQYF. The CDR3 DNA reads as TGTGCCTGGAGGACGAAACCGGACACCTACGGGCAGTACTTC.

The chain carries TRBV6-5 and TRBJ2-3; weak D call: TRBD2 (6 bases). This CDR3 comprises 15 residues. The V gene lost 5 bases and the J gene lost 3 bases, with 15 bases spanning the gap. Germline values: CDR1 MNHEY, CDR2 SVGAGI. In DNA form, the CDR3 reads TGTGCCAGCAGTCGTGTCCCGGGACTTACAGATACGCAGTATTTT. Protein sequence: CASSRVPGLTDTQYF.